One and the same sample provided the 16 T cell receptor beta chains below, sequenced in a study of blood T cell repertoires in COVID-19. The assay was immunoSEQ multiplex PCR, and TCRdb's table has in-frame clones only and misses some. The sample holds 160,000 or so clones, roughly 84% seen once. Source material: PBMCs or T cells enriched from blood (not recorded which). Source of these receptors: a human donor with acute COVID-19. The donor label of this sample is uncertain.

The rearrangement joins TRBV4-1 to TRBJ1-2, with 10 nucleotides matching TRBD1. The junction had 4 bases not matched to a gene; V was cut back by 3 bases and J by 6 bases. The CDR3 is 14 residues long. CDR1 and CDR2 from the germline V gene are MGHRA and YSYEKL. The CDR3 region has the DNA TGCGCCAGCAGCCAGCCGGGACAGGGGAATGGCTACACCTTC. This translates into CASSQPGQGNGYTF.

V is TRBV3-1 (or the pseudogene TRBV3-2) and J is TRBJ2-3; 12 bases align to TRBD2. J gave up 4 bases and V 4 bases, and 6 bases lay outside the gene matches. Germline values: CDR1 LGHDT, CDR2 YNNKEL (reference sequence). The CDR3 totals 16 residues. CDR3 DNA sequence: TGTGCCAGCAGCCGCCGCCTAGCGGGGGGGCCAGATACGCAGTATTTT. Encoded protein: CASSRRLAGGPDTQYF.

This CDR3 reads CASTLQGKYGYTF. CDR3 in DNA: TGTGCCAGCACTCTACAGGGGAAATATGGCTACACCTTC. The chain is built from TRBV12-3 or TRBV12-4 and TRBJ1-2; TRBD1 matches at 7 bases. V trimming: 7 bases; J trimming: 5 bases; junction bases outside the gene matches: 7. CDR3 length equals 13 residues.

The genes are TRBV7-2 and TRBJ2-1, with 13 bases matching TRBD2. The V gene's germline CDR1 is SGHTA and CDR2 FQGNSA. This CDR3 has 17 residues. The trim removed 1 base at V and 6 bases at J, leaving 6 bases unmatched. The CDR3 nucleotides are TGTGCCAGCAGCTTAGGGACTAGCGGGGGAACACCCAATGAGCAGTTCTTC. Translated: CASSLGTSGGTPNEQFF.

The CDR3 bases are TGTGCCAGCAGTTCGCGACAGGGAGATACGCAGTATTTT. Its translation is CASSSRQGDTQYF. The rearrangement uses TRBV12-3 or TRBV12-4 and TRBJ2-3; the match to TRBD1 covers 7 bases. Trimming cost V 4 bases and J 5 bases; bases outside gene matches: 3. The CDR3 extends over 13 amino acids.

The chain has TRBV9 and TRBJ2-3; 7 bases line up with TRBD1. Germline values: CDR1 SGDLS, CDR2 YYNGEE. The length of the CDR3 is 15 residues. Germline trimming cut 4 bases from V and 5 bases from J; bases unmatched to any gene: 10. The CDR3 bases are TGTGCCAGCAGCTTCCGACAGGGCCAGGGAGATACGCAGTATTTT. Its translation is CASSFRQGQGDTQYF.

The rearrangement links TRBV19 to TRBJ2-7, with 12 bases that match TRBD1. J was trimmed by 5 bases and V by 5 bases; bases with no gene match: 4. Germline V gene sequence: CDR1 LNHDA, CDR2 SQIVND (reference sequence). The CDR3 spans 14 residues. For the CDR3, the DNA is TGTGCCAGTAGTCTCGGGACAGGGGGCAACGAGCAGTACTTC. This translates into CASSLGTGGNEQYF.

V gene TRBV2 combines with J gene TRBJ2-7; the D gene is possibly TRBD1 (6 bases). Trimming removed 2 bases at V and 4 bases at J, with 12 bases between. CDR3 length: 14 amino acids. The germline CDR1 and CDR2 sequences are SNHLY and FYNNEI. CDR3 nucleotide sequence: TGTGCCAGCAGTGAAATAGGGCAGGGGTACGAGCAGTACTTC. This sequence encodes CASSEIGQGYEQYF.

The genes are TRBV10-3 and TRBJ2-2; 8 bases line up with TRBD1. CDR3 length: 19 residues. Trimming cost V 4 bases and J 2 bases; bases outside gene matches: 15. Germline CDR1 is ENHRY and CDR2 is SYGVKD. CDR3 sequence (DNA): TGTGCCATCAGTGCCTTCCCAGGGGGCCACCCCTTAAACACCGGGGAGCTGTTTTTT. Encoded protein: CAISAFPGGHPLNTGELFF.

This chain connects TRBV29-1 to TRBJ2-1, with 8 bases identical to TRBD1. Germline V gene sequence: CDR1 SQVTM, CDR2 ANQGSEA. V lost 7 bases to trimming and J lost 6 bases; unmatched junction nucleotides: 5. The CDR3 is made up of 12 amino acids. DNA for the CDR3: TGCAGCGGGCAGGGGGCAGGCAATGAGCAGTTCTTC. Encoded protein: CSGQGAGNEQFF.

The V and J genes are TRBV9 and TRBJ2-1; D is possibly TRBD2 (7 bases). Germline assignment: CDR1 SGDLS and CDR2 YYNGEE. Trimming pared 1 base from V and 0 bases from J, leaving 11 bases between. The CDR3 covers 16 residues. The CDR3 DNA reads TGTGCCAGCAGCGTAAGGGGGGGCAGCTCCTACAATGAGCAGTTCTTC. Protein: CASSVRGGSSYNEQFF.

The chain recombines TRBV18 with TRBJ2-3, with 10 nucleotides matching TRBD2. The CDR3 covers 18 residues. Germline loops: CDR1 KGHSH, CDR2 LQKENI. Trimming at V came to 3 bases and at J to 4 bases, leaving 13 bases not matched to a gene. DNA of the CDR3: TGTGCCAGCTCACCTCCACTAGCGGGGTGGTCTAATTCAGATACGCAGTATTTT. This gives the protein CASSPPLAGWSNSDTQYF.

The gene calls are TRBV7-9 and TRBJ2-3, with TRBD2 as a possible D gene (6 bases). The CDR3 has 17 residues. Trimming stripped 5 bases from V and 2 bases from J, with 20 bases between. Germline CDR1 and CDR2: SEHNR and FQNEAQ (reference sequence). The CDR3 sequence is CASSIPLGLRTTDTQYF. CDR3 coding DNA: TGTGCCAGCAGCATACCCCTGGGACTGCGAACCACAGATACGCAGTATTTT.

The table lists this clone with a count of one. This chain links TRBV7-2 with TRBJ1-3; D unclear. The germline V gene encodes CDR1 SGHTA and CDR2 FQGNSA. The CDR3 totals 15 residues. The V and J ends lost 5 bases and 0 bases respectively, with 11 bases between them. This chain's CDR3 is CASSPARSSGNTIYF. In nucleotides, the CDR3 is TGTGCCAGCAGCCCGGCCAGGTCCTCTGGAAACACCATATATTTT.

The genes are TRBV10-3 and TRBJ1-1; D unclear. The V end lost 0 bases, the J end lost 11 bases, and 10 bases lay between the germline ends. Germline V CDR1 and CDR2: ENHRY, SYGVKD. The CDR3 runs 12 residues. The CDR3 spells CAISESRSDAFF. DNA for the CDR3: TGTGCCATCAGTGAGTCGAGGAGCGACGCTTTCTTT.

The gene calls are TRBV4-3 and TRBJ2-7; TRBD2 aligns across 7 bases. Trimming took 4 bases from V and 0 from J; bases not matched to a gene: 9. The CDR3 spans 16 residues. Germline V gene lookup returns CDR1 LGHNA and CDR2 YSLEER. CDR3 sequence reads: CASSRGLEGNSYEQYF. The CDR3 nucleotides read TGCGCCAGCAGCCGTGGACTAGAGGGGAACTCCTACGAGCAGTACTTC.